This T cell receptor (beta chain) was recovered during a study of T cells after posttransplantation cyclophosphamide. Sequenced by immunoSEQ multiplex PCR; TCRdb stores in-frame clones only, minus some. This sample shows 1,400 to 1,500 clones and no singletons; under 35% rests with the ten largest. Busulfan-fludarabine conditioning, marrow transplant, and cyclophosphamide on days +3 and +4 were administered. Overall study findings and caveats: Skin or GI-infiltrating T cells shared few TRB sequences with blood.

This clone was picked up many times. What it recognizes is unknown. Germline V gives CDR1 MGHRA, CDR2 YSYEKL. The CDR3 sequence is 18 residues long. V lost 0 bases and J lost 7; bases outside the gene matches: 11. The J gene is TRBJ1-6, the V gene TRBV4-1; 8 bases map to TRBD1. Sequenced here: PBMCs, sampled after an allogeneic stem cell transplant with post-transplant cyclophosphamide. This receptor was identified in a young adult male patient who received an allogeneic stem cell transplant from a related donor, was CMV-positive, and had acute GVHD only. Some T cells could come from the graft donor. This CDR3 is CASSQEMTGDGGNSPLHF. The CDR3 DNA reads as TGCGCCAGCAGCCAAGAAATGACAGGGGACGGGGGGAATTCACCCCTCCACTTT.